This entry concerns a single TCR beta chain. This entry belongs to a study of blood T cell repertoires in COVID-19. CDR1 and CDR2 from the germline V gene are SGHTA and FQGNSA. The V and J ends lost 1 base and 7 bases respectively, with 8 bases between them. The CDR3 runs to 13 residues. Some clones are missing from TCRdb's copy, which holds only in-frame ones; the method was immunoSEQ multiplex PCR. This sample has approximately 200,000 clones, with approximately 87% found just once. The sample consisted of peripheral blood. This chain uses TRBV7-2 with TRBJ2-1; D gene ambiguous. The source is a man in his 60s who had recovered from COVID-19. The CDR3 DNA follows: TGTGCCAGCAGCTTAGTTGGCAAAAATGAGCAGTTCTTC. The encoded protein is CASSLVGKNEQFF.